The present T cell receptor (beta chain) was sequenced within a study of CD8+ T cells in alopecia areata. General study findings and limits: Normal scalp showed lower clonality than lesional scalp, especially alopecia totalis/universalis. Normal skin's resident alphabeta T cells are sequenced alongside lesional scalp T cells.

This clone was counted a few times. Its cognate antigen is unknown. Using a FACSAria, the CD4+ and CD8+ T cells were sorted from the PBMCs. Germline CDR1 reads SEHNR; CDR2 reads FQNEAQ (reference sequence). Trimming removed 0 bases from V and 1 base from J, with 6 bases in between. This CDR3 has 14 residues. Following extraction, RNA underwent reverse transcription to cDNA, which served as the sequencing template. The protocol was immunoSEQ multiplex PCR, while the TCRdb copy is restricted to in-frame clones and leaves out a portion. The repertoire holds 150,000 to 200,000 clones, with approximately 59% as singletons.

The sequence was collected from a human donor with alopecia areata. The J gene is TRBJ2-5, the V gene TRBV7-9; unclear D gene. The sequences come from CD4+ T cells sorted from blood, collected at week 0. CDR3 sequence reads: CASSLAAGQETQYF. The CDR3 DNA is TGTGCCAGCAGCTTAGCCGCAGGCCAAGAGACCCAGTACTTC.